Here is one T cell receptor (beta chain) with its context. Its specificity is unknown. TCRdb's copy holds only in-frame clones and misses some; the assay was immunoSEQ multiplex PCR. The sample has about 350,000 clones, roughly nine tenths seen once. This sample stems from a study of Ad26.COV2.S vaccination and SARS-CoV-2 variants. The V gene lost 1 base and the J gene lost 0 bases, with 10 bases spanning the gap. The CDR3 extends over 15 amino acids. Germline CDR1 is SGHVS and CDR2 is FQNEAQ. Findings and caveats of the study: The TCR-based breadth and depth measures might underestimate overall T cell responses. It was found that vaccine and placebo recipients had similar non-spike TCR breadth. Substantial breadth was reported for post-vaccination spike-specific CD8+ and CD4+ T cells.

The chain has TRBV7-8 and TRBJ2-7, with D perhaps TRBD2 (5 bases). The material sequenced was peripheral blood, taken after recovery from COVID-19. The sequence came from a human donor who had recovered from COVID-19. The CDR3 loop reads CASSLVMGSSYEQYF. The CDR3 nucleotides are TGTGCCAGCAGCTTAGTAATGGGGAGCTCCTACGAGCAGTACTTC. The entire variable domain, with the rest obtained from reference TRBV7-8 and TRBJ2-7, is as follows: GAGVSQSPRYKVAKRGQDVALRCDPISGHVSLFWYQQALGQGPEFLTYFQNEAQLDKSGLPSDRFFAERPEGSVSTLKIQRTQQEDSAVYLCASSLVMGSSYEQYFGPGTRLTVT.